This T cell receptor (beta chain) comes out of a study of cytomegalovirus exposure and HLA in healthy donors. Study overall: Of roughly 400 genotyped donors, roughly 81% grouped in the Caucasian-associated ancestry cluster.

Primers: 60 Vbeta forward and 13 Jbeta reverse. Profiling relied on immunoSEQ multiplex PCR, and the TCRdb table lists in-frame clones only, not all of them. Of approximately 180,000 clones in the sample, approximately 82% were seen once. Trimming removed 2 bases at V and 6 bases at J, with 3 bases between. Per the germline V gene, CDR1 is SGDLS and CDR2 is YYNGEE. The CDR3 contains 11 residues. This clone was seen once. Its antigen is currently unknown. Study-wide results and limits: The HLA-A and HLA-B alleles of most subjects were reportedly predicted accurately from TCR beta sequences. Only CMV serostatus was available as immune exposure information. A later analysis linked a missense variant in DCLRE1C to the trimming of TCR beta V and J genes.

The origin of this receptor is a woman under 40 in good health and CMV-seronegative. The chain combines TRBV9 with TRBJ2-1; D unresolved. Sequencing used PBMCs. CDR3 sequence (DNA): TGTGCCAGCAGCGTGAGCAATGAGCAGTTCTTC. Protein sequence: CASSVSNEQFF. Combining the CDR3 with reference TRBV9 and TRBJ2-1 gives the whole variable domain DSGVTQTPKHLITATGQRVTLRCSPRSGDLSVYWYQQSLDQGLQFLIQYYNGEERAKGNILERFSAQQFPDLHSELNLSSLELGDSALYFCASSVSNEQFFGPGTRLTVL.